This is a list of T cell receptor beta chains from one sample in a study of graft-versus-host responses after intestinal transplantation. The antigens for these receptors are not known. Here immunoSEQ multiplex PCR was the method, and the copy in TCRdb shows in-frame clones only, minus some. The sample has about 26,000 clones; more than 75% are singletons. The sequencing used unstimulated CD4+ T cells sorted from spleen or lymph node cells, collected before intestinal transplant. The origin of the receptors is a human donor who received an intestinal transplant. CDR3s include the opening cysteine and the closing phenylalanine or tryptophan. D genes are given only for firm matches. The size of a clone is reported for some rows only, either as once, few or many, or as a class for expanded clones.

>TRBJ2-3|NA|NA|TRBV5-1
CASRTSPSTDTQYF
TGCGCCAGCAGGACTAGTCCCAGCACAGATACGCAGTATTTT
>TRBJ1-2|NA|NA|TRBV4-1
CASSQGEGPLYGYTF
TGCGCCAGCAGCCAAGGCGAAGGACCCCTCTATGGCTACACCTTC
>TRBJ1-2|NA|TRBD1|TRBV5-6
CASSPRGQGANYGYTF
TGTGCCAGCAGCCCCCGTGGGCAGGGGGCTAACTATGGCTACACCTTC
>TRBJ2-7|NA|NA|TRBV15
CATSSAGFSEQYF
TGTGCCACCAGCAGCGCAGGATTTTCCGAGCAGTACTTC
>TRBJ2-3|NA|TRBD2|TRBV10-3
CAIKGLARQDTQYF
TGTGCCATCAAGGGACTAGCCAGGCAAGATACGCAGTATTTT
>TRBJ1-3|NA|NA|TRBV10-1
CASRQGFLYPSSGNTIYF
TGCGCCAGCAGACAGGGTTTTTTGTATCCCTCCTCTGGAAACACCATATATTTT
>TRBJ1-1|NA|TRBD1|TRBV5-1
CASSLATGWNTEAFF
TGCGCCAGCAGCTTGGCGACAGGGTGGAACACTGAAGCTTTCTTT
>TRBJ1-5|NA|TRBD1|TRBV9
CASSTGTGNQPQHF
TGTGCCAGCAGCACAGGGACAGGGAATCAGCCCCAGCATTTT
>TRBJ2-7|NA|NA|TRBV4-1
CASSQDPREQYF
TGCGCCAGCAGCCAAGATCCCCGGGAGCAGTACTTC
>TRBJ1-4|NA|TRBD1|TRBV11-2
CASTTQGQKINEKLFF
TGTGCCAGCACCACCCAGGGACAGAAGATTAATGAAAAACTGTTTTTT
>TRBJ2-3|NA|NA|TRBV6-5
CASTFLGPPDTQYF
TGTGCCAGCACCTTTCTAGGACCCCCAGATACGCAGTATTTT
>TRBJ1-1|NA|NA|TRBV30
CAWSGGVGAFF
TGTGCCTGGAGTGGGGGGGTCGGGGCTTTCTTT
>TRBJ2-2|once|TRBD2|TRBV6-8
CASGTSGLNTGELFF
TGTGCCAGCGGTACTAGCGGATTGAACACCGGGGAGCTGTTTTTT
>TRBJ1-4|NA|NA|TRBV6-6
CASSPQREVYGKLFF
TGTGCCAGCAGTCCTCAGCGGGAGGTTTATGGAAAACTGTTTTTT
>TRBJ2-7|NA|NA|TRBV30
CAWSVGGMGAYEQYF
TGTGCCTGGAGTGTAGGTGGGATGGGGGCCTACGAGCAGTACTTC
>TRBJ2-1|NA|TRBD1|TRBV6-1
CASSRTGVNEQFF
TGTGCCAGCAGCCGGACAGGGGTCAATGAGCAGTTCTTC